This paragraph reports one T cell receptor (beta chain). This entry comes from a study of blood T cell repertoires in COVID-19. Per germline, CDR1 SGDLS and CDR2 YYNGEE. After removal of 0 bases from V and 6 bases from J, the junction contained 3 bases not matched to a gene. The CDR3 runs to 15 residues. Using immunoSEQ multiplex PCR, the repertoire was profiled, and TCRdb retains in-frame clones only, with some absent. The sample yields approximately 170,000 clones, approximately 77% seen once. The chain combines TRBV9 with TRBJ2-2, with TRBD1 matching 9 bases. Sequenced: peripheral blood. The receptor was derived from a woman of 80 years or more with active or convalescent COVID-19. The CDR3 bases are TGTGCCAGCAGCGTAGTGGGACAGGGTCCCGGGGAGCTGTTTTTT. Encoded protein: CASSVVGQGPGELFF.